The 4 T cell receptor beta chains below were found in one sample sequenced in a study of cytomegalovirus exposure and HLA in healthy donors. The study ran its PCR with 60 Vbeta and 13 Jbeta primers. Here immunoSEQ multiplex PCR was the method, and the copy in TCRdb shows in-frame clones only, minus some. This table has approximately 160,000 clones, roughly 78% appearing once. Input material: PBMCs. These receptors were taken from a woman aged 45-65 years in good health and CMV-seropositive.

The chain recombines TRBV30 with TRBJ2-1; perhaps TRBD2 as D (6 bases). CDR1 is GTSNPN and CDR2 is SVGIG in the germline V gene (reference sequence). V lost 0 bases and J lost 1, with 7 bases in between. The CDR3 spans 14 residues. The CDR3 sequence is CAWSVGGSYNEQFF. The CDR3 DNA sequence: TGTGCCTGGAGTGTCGGAGGGTCCTACAATGAGCAGTTCTTC.

This chain links TRBV6-1 with TRBJ2-5; perhaps TRBD2 as D (6 bases). The CDR3 contains 14 residues. V was shortened by 4 bases and J by 4 bases, with 13 bases between the two germline ends. Per germline, CDR1 MNHNS and CDR2 SASEGT. The CDR3 is CASSVHQGGETQYF. CDR3 nucleotide sequence: TGTGCCAGCAGTGTGCACCAGGGAGGAGAGACCCAGTACTTC.

This clone was seen a handful of times. The rearrangement links TRBV29-1 to TRBJ2-1; TRBD1 matches at 9 bases. Germline V gene sequence: CDR1 SQVTM, CDR2 ANQGSEA. The V and J ends lost 7 bases and 4 bases, in that order; junction bases with no gene match: 8. CDR3 length: 14 amino acids. Here the CDR3 reads CSAAGTGTYNEQFF. The CDR3 DNA reads TGCAGCGCCGCCGGGACAGGGACATACAATGAGCAGTTCTTC.

The chain is built from TRBV19 and TRBJ1-1, with a tentative D call TRBD1 (5 bases). This CDR3 contains 16 residues. Germline values: CDR1 LNHDA, CDR2 SQIVND (reference sequence). The germline V and J ends were trimmed by 1 base and 5 bases, with 17 bases remaining between them. CDR3 residues: CASSIGQSGYKTEAFF. In nucleotides, the CDR3 is TGTGCCAGTAGTATAGGCCAGTCAGGGTATAAGACTGAAGCTTTCTTT.